Following are 20 T cell receptor beta chains from one sample sequenced in a study of glioma-infiltrating T cells after dendritic cell vaccination. Sequencing used immunoSEQ multiplex PCR; TCRdb keeps in-frame clones, though not all of them. Counted here are tens of thousands of clones, just under 85% occurring once; the ten biggest clones make up 15% to 19%. Sample time point: after dendritic cell vaccination, including at tumor progression/relapse. This specimen consisted of blood, obtained after dendritic cell vaccination. The receptor set was obtained from a human donor with glioblastoma.

The chain employs TRBV6-1 and TRBJ2-7; 7 nucleotides align to TRBD2. CDR1 is MNHNS, CDR2 SASEGT, per germline. V was clipped by 1 base and J by 0 bases; unmatched bases: 6. This CDR3 has 16 amino acids. CDR3 amino acids: CASSEGPGGVSYEQYF. CDR3 nucleotides: TGTGCCAGCAGTGAAGGGCCGGGGGGAGTCTCCTACGAGCAGTACTTC.

This rearrangement joins TRBV30 to TRBJ2-3; tentatively, D is TRBD1 (5 bases). Deletions cut 1 base from V and 0 bases from J, with 11 bases between. The CDR3 spans 15 residues. Germline lookup yields CDR1 GTSNPN and CDR2 SVGIG (reference sequence). The CDR3 DNA reads TGTGCCTGGAGTGCAGGGCAGACTAGCACAGATACGCAGTATTTT. Translating it yields CAWSAGQTSTDTQYF.

J is TRBJ2-5 and V is TRBV4-1, with 12 bases fitting TRBD2. Germline lookup yields CDR1 MGHRA and CDR2 YSYEKL. The J segment lost 1 base and the V segment lost 0 bases, leaving 6 bases of the junction unmatched. CDR3 length equals 18 residues. The DNA for the CDR3 is TGCGCCAGCAGCCAAGATAGGACTAGCGGGGCTAGCCAAGAGACCCAGTACTTC. This codes for CASSQDRTSGASQETQYF.

The chain couples TRBV7-2 to TRBJ2-5, with 9 bases aligning to TRBD2. Germline values: CDR1 SGHTA, CDR2 FQGNSA. The V segment lost 3 bases and the J segment 7 bases; nucleotides outside the gene matches: 9. The CDR3 is 15 residues long. CDR3 residues: CASSLSAGGEGTQYF. The CDR3 region has the DNA TGTGCCAGCAGCTTGTCCGCGGGGGGGGAGGGGACCCAGTACTTC.

The rearrangement links TRBV7-9 to TRBJ1-1; 7 nucleotides line up with TRBD1. Germline lookup yields CDR1 SEHNR and CDR2 FQNEAQ (reference sequence). The CDR3 spans 14 residues. Trimming removed 5 bases from V and 7 bases from J; junction bases left unmatched: 10. For the CDR3, the DNA is TGTGCCAGCAGCAACTACAGGGGAGAGAATGAAGCTTTCTTT. Protein product: CASSNYRGENEAFF.

This chain joins TRBV11-2 and TRBJ2-1; D might be TRBD2 (6 bases). Germline CDR1 is SGHAT and CDR2 is FQNNGV. V lost 5 bases, J lost 6 bases, and 11 bases lay in between. This CDR3 has 13 residues. The CDR3 loop reads CASSPSSGNEQFF. The DNA for the CDR3 is TGTGCCAGCAGCCCTAGTAGCGGCAATGAGCAGTTCTTC.

The CDR3 here is CASSEEGNTEAFF. Written as DNA, the CDR3 is TGTGCCAGCAGTGAGGAGGGCAATACTGAAGCTTTCTTT. V usage is TRBV2 and J usage is TRBJ1-1; D is unclear. CDR1 and CDR2 from the germline V gene are SNHLY and FYNNEI. The V end lost 3 bases, the J end lost 5 bases, and 10 bases lay between the germline ends. The CDR3 totals 13 residues. Combining the CDR3 with reference TRBV2 and TRBJ1-1 gives the whole variable domain EPEVTQTPSHQVTQMGQEVILRCVPISNHLYFYWYRQILGQKVEFLVSFYNNEISEKSEIFDDQFSVERPDGSNFTLKIRSTKLEDSAMYFCASSEEGNTEAFFGQGTRLTVV.

The V gene is TRBV7-8, the J gene TRBJ1-2; 9 bases fit TRBD1. CDR3 length: 17 amino acids. Germline CDR1 reads SGHVS; CDR2 reads FQNEAQ. Trimming took 3 bases from V and 3 from J; bases not matched to a gene: 11. The chain's CDR3 is CASSLPPRDREDYGYTF. The CDR3 nucleotides read TGTGCCAGCAGCTTGCCCCCCCGGGACAGGGAGGACTATGGCTACACCTTC.

The chain combines TRBV30 with TRBJ1-2; no clear D. The CDR3 consists of 13 residues. Trimming left V 4 bases short and J 4 bases short, with 13 bases between. Germline CDR1 and CDR2: GTSNPN and SVGIG (reference sequence). This chain's CDR3 is CAWKEAGFYGYTF. CDR3 sequence (DNA): TGTGCCTGGAAGGAGGCTGGTTTCTATGGCTACACCTTC.

The genes are TRBV11-2 and TRBJ1-3; no definite D call. Germline-derived CDR1 and CDR2 are SGHAT and FQNNGV. There are 14 residues in the CDR3. V was shortened by 1 base and J by 4 bases, with 8 bases between the two germline ends. This CDR3 reads CASSLGIQGNTIYF. The CDR3 nucleotides read TGTGCCAGCAGCTTAGGCATTCAGGGAAACACCATATATTTT.

The V call is TRBV30, the J call TRBJ2-7, with TRBD2 as a possible D gene (6 bases). CDR3 length: 14 amino acids. Germline V gene sequence: CDR1 GTSNPN, CDR2 SVGIG (reference sequence). V was trimmed by 1 base and J by 3 bases, leaving 13 bases between them. The CDR3 is CAWSGEASFYEQYF. CDR3 nucleotide sequence: TGTGCCTGGAGTGGGGAGGCCTCCTTCTACGAGCAGTACTTC.

The chain is built from TRBV30 and TRBJ1-5, with D tentatively TRBD1 (6 bases). This CDR3 has 14 residues. The V end was cut by 2 bases, the J end by 3 bases, with 11 bases between. Germline CDR1 reads GTSNPN; CDR2 reads SVGIG (reference sequence). The CDR3 here is CAWSPGATNQPQHF. CDR3 in DNA: TGTGCCTGGAGTCCAGGGGCGACCAATCAGCCCCAGCATTTT.

The chain joins TRBV30 to TRBJ1-4; D possibly corresponds to TRBD1 (5 bases). CDR1 GTSNPN and CDR2 SVGIG come from the germline V gene (reference sequence). The V end was cut by 2 bases, the J end by 0 bases, with 10 bases between. The CDR3 runs 15 residues. DNA of the CDR3: TGTGCCTGGAGTTCCGGGGGGACAACTAATGAAAAACTGTTTTTT. Translating it yields CAWSSGGTTNEKLFF.

The chain joins TRBV6-4 to TRBJ1-1; TRBD1 agrees at 7 bases. V was clipped by 3 bases and J by 4 bases; unmatched bases: 5. The CDR3 has 14 amino acids. CDR1 and CDR2 (germline): MRHNA, SNTAGT. The CDR3 sequence: CASSEGRGSTEAFF. In DNA, the CDR3 is TGTGCCAGCAGTGAGGGCAGGGGGAGCACTGAAGCTTTCTTT.

The rearrangement links TRBV27 to TRBJ2-3; D is possibly TRBD1 (5 bases). Germline values: CDR1 MNHEY, CDR2 SMNVEV (reference sequence). V lost 2 bases to trimming and J lost 4 bases, with 13 bases between them. There are 15 residues in the CDR3. Here the CDR3 reads CASSLVQGFADTQYF. CDR3 DNA sequence: TGTGCCAGCAGTTTAGTTCAGGGTTTCGCAGATACGCAGTATTTT.

The rearrangement links TRBV6-5 to TRBJ2-7; D remains ambiguous. Germline V gene lookup returns CDR1 MNHEY and CDR2 SVGAGI. The CDR3 extends over 13 amino acids. V lost 2 bases and J lost 0, with 5 bases in between. The CDR3 DNA sequence: TGTGCCAGCAGTTACGCGAGCTCCTACGAGCAGTACTTC. The encoded protein is CASSYASSYEQYF.

The chain is built from TRBV10-3 and TRBJ1-1, with D possibly being TRBD1 (6 bases). Between the trimmed V and J ends, which lost 3 bases and 5 bases, there was a span of 16 bases. The CDR3 is made up of 15 amino acids. CDR1 and CDR2 from the germline V gene are ENHRY and SYGVKD. The CDR3 protein is CAISEQGQKGTEAFF. DNA for the CDR3: TGTGCCATCAGTGAACAGGGACAAAAGGGGACTGAAGCTTTCTTT.

The V call is TRBV2, the J call TRBJ1-1, with D perhaps TRBD1 (5 bases). Germline V gene data show CDR1 as SNHLY and CDR2 as FYNNEI. V gave up 8 bases and J gave up 1 base, with 14 bases separating them. This CDR3 region has 14 residues. CDR3 nucleotide sequence: TGTGCCAGCCCTCAGGGAAGCGAGAACACTGAAGCTTTCTTT. This translates into CASPQGSENTEAFF.

This clone appeared a single time. The rearrangement joins TRBV15 to TRBJ2-7; 9 bases fit TRBD1. This CDR3 has 13 residues. V lost 8 bases to trimming and J lost 5 bases; unmatched junction nucleotides: 7. Germline lookup yields CDR1 LNHNV and CDR2 YYDKDF (reference sequence). Written as DNA, the CDR3 is TGTGCCACCCTCGGGACAGGGAGCGACGAGCAGTACTTC. Translation: CATLGTGSDEQYF.

The rearrangement uses TRBV2 and TRBJ1-2; TRBD1 agrees at 7 bases. The CDR3 contains 14 residues. Per germline, CDR1 SNHLY and CDR2 FYNNEI. V shed 6 bases and J 7 bases; nucleotides not matched to a gene: 11. Here the CDR3 reads CASRSDRVYSGYTF. CDR3 DNA: TGTGCCAGCAGAAGCGACAGGGTCTACTCTGGCTACACCTTC.